This T cell receptor beta chain stems from a study of T cell repertoires in cytomegalovirus infection. This CDR3 has 19 amino acids. The V and J ends lost 5 bases and 1 base, in that order; junction bases with no gene match: 14. The germline CDR1 and CDR2 sequences are SGHDN and FVKESK. The study's findings and limits: Dominating the ex vivo response were HLA-C-restricted CMV-specific TCR beta clonotypes.

Of note for this clonotype: Its antigen is not known.

TCRdb fed the reads into MiXCR, producing one record per CDR3 protein. In the table there are fewer than 550,000 distinct CDR3 sequences, approximately 17% of which are singletons. Specimen: CD8+ T cells from PBMCs. V usage is TRBV14 and J usage is TRBJ1-3; TRBD1 matches at 10 bases. The origin of this receptor is a human donor in good health (CMV status not recorded). Some clones in this sample may be carry-over from other donors' samples. CDR3 bases: TGTGCCAGCAGCTCCCAACGGGACAGGGGACGAGGGTCTGGAAACACCATATATTTT. It specifies CASSSQRDRGRGSGNTIYF.